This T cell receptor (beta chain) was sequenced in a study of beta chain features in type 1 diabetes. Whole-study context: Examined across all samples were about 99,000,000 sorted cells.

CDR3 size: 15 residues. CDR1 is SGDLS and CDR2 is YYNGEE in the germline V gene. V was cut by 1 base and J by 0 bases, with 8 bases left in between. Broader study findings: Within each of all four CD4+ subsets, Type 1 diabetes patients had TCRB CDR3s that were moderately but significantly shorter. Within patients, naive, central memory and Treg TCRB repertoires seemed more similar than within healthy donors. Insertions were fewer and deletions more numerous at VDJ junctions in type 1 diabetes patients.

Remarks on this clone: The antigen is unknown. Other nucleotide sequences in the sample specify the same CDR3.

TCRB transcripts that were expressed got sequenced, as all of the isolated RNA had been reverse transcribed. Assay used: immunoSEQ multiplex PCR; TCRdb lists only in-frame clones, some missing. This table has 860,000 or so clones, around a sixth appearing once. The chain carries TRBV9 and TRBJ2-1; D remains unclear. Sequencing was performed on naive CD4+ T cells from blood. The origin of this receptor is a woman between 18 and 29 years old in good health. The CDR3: CASSVSVSSYNEQFF. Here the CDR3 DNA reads TGTGCCAGCAGCGTATCCGTGAGCTCCTACAATGAGCAGTTCTTC.